A selection of T cell receptor beta chains follows, all from one sample in a study of T-cell reconstitution after alpha-beta-depleted transplantation in children. A single record per CDR3 protein comes from TCRdb applying MiXCR to the PCR reads. The sample comprises 200,000 to 300,000 distinct CDR3 sequences, roughly 25% of which are singletons, and approximately 2.5% rests with the top ten. This material consisted of PBMCs, taken before TCRalphabeta/CD19-depleted stem cell transplant. Source of these receptors: a girl aged 2 to 9 with Fanconi anemia, due to receive a stem cell transplant. The CDR3 runs from the conserved cysteine through the conserved F or W. The D gene is left open where the match is weak.

j_call,d_call,v_call,cdr3_aa
TRBJ1-1,-,TRBV6-5,CASSYLSANTEAFF
TRBJ2-7,-,TRBV20-1,CSASVGWSYEQYF
TRBJ2-5,TRBD1,TRBV29-1,CSVEVQGRETQYF
TRBJ2-7,TRBD2,TRBV6-1,CASTLAGGWYEQYF
TRBJ2-4,-,TRBV7-2,CASSFGGSKNIQYF
TRBJ2-1,TRBD2,TRBV4-2,CASSQDLLAGGLSYNEQFF
TRBJ2-7,TRBD2,TRBV20-1,CSALAGVSYEQYF
TRBJ2-7,TRBD2,TRBV28,CASSLEVAGGPSSYEQYF
TRBJ2-3,TRBD2,TRBV20-1,CSARDLLAESTDTQYF
TRBJ2-2,-,TRBV4-1,CASSPPTWNTGELFF
TRBJ2-1,-,TRBV27,CASTGTRGEHNEQFF
TRBJ2-4,-,TRBV20-1,CSARGPIAKNIQYF
TRBJ1-6,-,TRBV20-1,CSAKGVGYNSPLHF
TRBJ2-3,-,TRBV28,CASRPRYRAGTQYF
TRBJ2-1,TRBD2,TRBV7-2,CASSLDRAGFYNEQFF